A single sample gave rise to the 9 T cell receptor beta chains below, sequenced in a study of identical twins. TCRdb recomputed calls from the 5' RACE reads with MiXCR, one row per CDR3 protein. Of about 470,000 distinct CDR3 sequences in the sample, more than 20% were seen once. These data were also reused for a study on T cells expressing NK-cell markers.

Sample: CD4+ T cells sorted from blood. The origin of the receptors is a woman younger than 35 in good health.

The chain couples TRBV2 to TRBJ2-6, with TRBD2 identical over 7 bases. The J segment lost 0 bases and the V segment lost 5 bases, leaving 7 bases of the junction unmatched. The CDR3 loop spans 17 amino acids. Germline CDR1 and CDR2: SNHLY and FYNNEI. CDR3 nucleotides: TGTGCCAGCAGTACGCCAGCGGGAACCTCTGGGGCCAACGTCCTGACTTTC. Encoded protein: CASSTPAGTSGANVLTF.

The CDR3 nucleotides are TGTGCCAGCAGATTTCGCAGGACAGATACGCAGTATTTT. This sequence encodes CASRFRRTDTQYF. The rearrangement joins TRBV28 to TRBJ2-3; D call uncertain. Germline assignment: CDR1 MDHEN and CDR2 SYDVKM. This CDR3 contains 13 residues. V lost 6 bases, J lost 3 bases, and 10 bases lay in between. Using reference TRBV28 and TRBJ2-3 for the parts outside the CDR3, the full variable domain is DVKVTQSSRYLVKRTGEKVFLECVQDMDHENMFWYRQDPGLGLRLIYFSYDVKMKEKGDIPEGYSVSREKKERFSLILESASTNQTSMYLCASRFRRTDTQYFGPGTRLTVL.

The table lists this clonotype with a few counts. The rearrangement joins TRBV6-1 to TRBJ2-1; D may correspond to TRBD1 or TRBD2 (6 bases each). CDR3 size: 14 residues. V gave up 6 bases and J gave up 6 bases, with 15 bases separating them. CDR1 and CDR2 (germline): MNHNS, SASEGT. The CDR3: CASRTGGPLNEQFF. The CDR3 region has the DNA TGTGCCAGCAGAACTGGGGGGCCTCTCAATGAGCAGTTCTTC.

This clonotype was seen more than once but under ten times. The chain links TRBV12-3 or TRBV12-4 to TRBJ2-1, with D possibly TRBD2 on 6 matching bases. The length of the CDR3 is 13 residues. V lost 5 bases to trimming and J lost 12 bases, with 17 bases between them. The CDR3 bases are TGTGCCAGCAGTCTCCTAACCGGGACTTCGCAGTTCTTC. Encoded protein: CASSLLTGTSQFF.

The chain has TRBV29-1 and TRBJ2-3, with D unresolved. The germline V gene encodes CDR1 SQVTM and CDR2 ANQGSEA. The CDR3 length is 11 residues. V shed 6 bases and J shed 1 base, with 5 bases lying between them. CDR3 amino acids: CSVSGTDTQYF. In DNA, the CDR3 is TGCAGCGTATCGGGCACAGATACGCAGTATTTT.

This clonotype was detected only a few times. The chain joins TRBV20-1 to TRBJ2-1, with 8 nucleotides matching TRBD2. V lost 4 bases to trimming and J lost 3 bases; unmatched junction nucleotides: 5. Germline assignment: CDR1 DFQATT and CDR2 SNEGSKA (reference sequence). This CDR3 region has 14 residues. This chain's CDR3 is CSAMTSVIYNEQFF. The CDR3 DNA sequence: TGCAGTGCTATGACTAGCGTCATCTACAATGAGCAGTTCTTC.

The table lists this clonotype with a few counts. The J gene is TRBJ1-1, the V gene TRBV16, with TRBD1 identical over 8 bases. In germline, CDR1 is KGHSY, CDR2 FQNENV. This CDR3 is 12 amino acids long. The J segment lost 13 bases and the V segment lost 1 base, leaving 5 bases of the junction unmatched. CDR3 in amino acids: CASSQLGTGGFF. Written as DNA, the CDR3 is TGTGCCAGCAGCCAATTAGGGACAGGAGGTTTCTTT.

In its sample, this clonotype was seen a few times. The chain is built from TRBV5-1 and TRBJ2-1, with 7 bases identical to TRBD1. CDR3 length: 15 residues. V was clipped by 0 bases and J by 5 bases; unmatched bases: 5. From germline, CDR1 is SGHRS and CDR2 YFSETQ. CDR3 in amino acids: CASSLVQGSHNEQFF. The CDR3 region has the DNA TGCGCCAGCAGCTTGGTACAGGGGAGCCACAATGAGCAGTTCTTC.

This clonotype was counted a few times. This chain uses TRBV18 with TRBJ2-3; 9 positions agree with TRBD2. From germline, CDR1 is KGHSH and CDR2 LQKENI. This CDR3 contains 15 residues. The junction had 8 bases not matched to a gene; V was cut back by 6 bases and J by 4 bases. The CDR3 sequence is CASSPLAGESDTQYF. The CDR3 region has the DNA TGTGCCAGCTCCCCCTTAGCGGGAGAATCAGATACGCAGTATTTT.